Following are 16 T cell receptor beta chains from one sample sequenced in a study of T cell responses to AZD1222 COVID-19 vaccine. Method: immunoSEQ multiplex PCR; TCRdb's copy keeps in-frame clones and lacks some. This sample has approximately 140,000 clones; 80% to 95% occur once, and the top ten carry around 2.8%. The specimen comprised peripheral blood, sampled on day 0 of MenACWY control vaccination. All receptors come from an adult in good health.

This clone was observed a single time. The rearrangement links TRBV27 to TRBJ1-1, with 8 positions matching TRBD1. Per germline, CDR1 MNHEY and CDR2 SMNVEV (reference sequence). Trimming took 5 bases from V and 4 from J; bases not matched to a gene: 6. The CDR3 loop spans 14 amino acids. The CDR3 DNA reads as TGTGCCAGCAGTCCGGACAGGGAGGGCACTGAAGCTTTCTTT. Amino acids: CASSPDREGTEAFF.

This chain connects TRBV12-3 or TRBV12-4 to TRBJ1-1; D uncertain. The CDR3 loop spans 13 amino acids. Deletions cut 6 bases from V and 5 bases from J, with 13 bases between. CDR3 in amino acids: CASSKDLGTEAFF. For the CDR3, the DNA is TGTGCCAGCAGCAAAGACCTGGGGACTGAAGCTTTCTTT.

This chain links TRBV7-2 with TRBJ1-2; TRBD1 is a possible D gene (5 bases). V was cut by 3 bases and J by 5 bases, with 16 bases left in between. This CDR3 has 15 residues. Germline assignment: CDR1 SGHTA and CDR2 FQGNSA. The CDR3 reads CASSLGDPRFYGYTF. CDR3 in DNA: TGTGCCAGCAGCTTGGGGGACCCCCGGTTTTATGGCTACACCTTC.

V and J are TRBV14 and TRBJ2-3; possibly TRBD2 for D (6 bases). The CDR3 is 14 amino acids. Trimming removed 3 bases from V and 10 bases from J, with 17 bases in between. Germline CDR1 reads SGHDN; CDR2 reads FVKESK. CDR3 bases: TGTGCCAGCAGCCAGAGGAAGGAGGGACGTTCGCAGTATTTT. Translated, it gives CASSQRKEGRSQYF.

This sequence joins TRBV15 and TRBJ2-7; tentative D call: TRBD2 (5 bases). The CDR3 runs 13 residues. Per the germline V gene, CDR1 is LNHNV and CDR2 is YYDKDF (reference sequence). V lost 0 bases and J lost 5, with 8 bases in between. Here the CDR3 reads CATSRDHGDEQYF. The CDR3 DNA is TGTGCCACCAGCAGAGATCACGGGGACGAGCAGTACTTC.

The V and J genes are TRBV10-3 and TRBJ1-2; D may be TRBD1 (6 bases). V was cut by 6 bases and J by 8 bases, with 13 bases left in between. CDR1 is ENHRY, CDR2 SYGVKD, per germline. CDR3 length: 12 residues. The CDR3 sequence: CAISPTGFGYTF. CDR3 sequence (DNA): TGTGCCATCAGCCCGACAGGCTTCGGCTACACCTTC.

The chain carries TRBV7-3 and TRBJ1-1; the D gene is possibly TRBD1 (6 bases). The CDR3 consists of 15 residues. CDR1 is SGHTA and CDR2 is FQGTGA in the germline V gene. The germline V and J ends were trimmed by 3 bases and 4 bases, with 15 bases remaining between them. CDR3 sequence: CASSFRGGGSTEAFF. The CDR3, as DNA: TGTGCCAGCAGCTTCAGGGGAGGGGGTAGCACTGAAGCTTTCTTT.

This chain uses TRBV28 with TRBJ1-1, with D possibly matching TRBD1 (6 bases). This CDR3 is 11 amino acids long. The germline V gene has CDR1 MDHEN and CDR2 SYDVKM. V was trimmed by 3 bases and J by 11 bases, leaving 10 bases between them. CDR3 loop: CASSLGRGAFF. DNA of the CDR3: TGTGCCAGCAGTTTGGGTAGGGGGGCTTTCTTT.

This clone was detected only a few times. The chain's CDR3 is CATGRRGTDTQYF. In DNA, the CDR3 is TGTGCCACCGGGAGGCGGGGCACAGATACGCAGTATTTT. The V and J genes are TRBV15 and TRBJ2-3; a weak D match, TRBD2 (6 bases). The V and J ends lost 8 bases and 1 base respectively, with 10 bases between them. The germline V gene encodes CDR1 LNHNV and CDR2 YYDKDF (reference sequence). The CDR3 consists of 13 residues.

In its sample, this clone was seen once. The chain couples TRBV19 to TRBJ1-2, with D possibly matching TRBD1 (5 bases). CDR1 is LNHDA and CDR2 is SQIVND in the germline V gene (reference sequence). This CDR3 has 14 residues. Trimming removed 1 base from V and 4 bases from J, with 10 bases in between. The CDR3 sequence is CASSIAAGSYGYTF. CDR3 in DNA: TGTGCCAGTAGTATAGCGGCAGGGAGCTATGGCTACACCTTC.

This chain uses TRBV18 with TRBJ1-2; the match to TRBD1 covers 9 bases. CDR1 KGHSH and CDR2 LQKENI come from the germline V gene. The CDR3 contains 15 residues. V gave up 3 bases and J gave up 6 bases; unmatched junction bases: 8. The CDR3 spells CASSPRDRDPNGYTF. The CDR3 coding sequence is TGTGCCAGCTCACCCCGGGACAGGGATCCTAATGGCTACACCTTC.

In this sample, this clone turned up once. The CDR3 region has the DNA TGCAGCGTTGAAGATGGAGGCCGCAACTATGGCTACACCTTC. Amino acid sequence: CSVEDGGRNYGYTF. The chain carries TRBV29-1 and TRBJ1-2; D is unresolved. Between the trimmed V and J ends, which lost 0 bases and 2 bases, there was a span of 10 bases. This CDR3 is built from 14 residues. CDR1 is SQVTM and CDR2 is ANQGSEA in the germline V gene.

CDR3 sequence (DNA): TGTGCCAGCAGACCAGGTGGTGTGAATTCACCCCTCCACTTT. It is translated as CASRPGGVNSPLHF. The chain combines TRBV6-5 with TRBJ1-6; no reliable D call. V was pared by 6 bases and J by 7 bases, with 13 bases between. Germline CDR1 is MNHEY and CDR2 is SVGAGI. There are 14 residues in the CDR3.

The genes are TRBV5-6 and TRBJ1-1; TRBD1 agrees at 7 bases. Per the germline V gene, CDR1 is SGHDT and CDR2 is YYEEEE. This CDR3 is built from 15 residues. V shed 2 bases and J 2 bases; nucleotides not matched to a gene: 6. The CDR3, as DNA: TGTGCCAGCAGCTTAGACAGGGAACTAAACACTGAAGCTTTCTTT. Translating it yields CASSLDRELNTEAFF.

This sequence joins TRBV7-9 and TRBJ1-1; 7 bases align to TRBD1. Germline trimming cut 5 bases from V and 0 bases from J; bases unmatched to any gene: 6. The V gene's germline CDR1 is SEHNR and CDR2 FQNEAQ (reference sequence). CDR3 length equals 15 residues. The CDR3 loop is CASSRTTGMNTEAFF. The CDR3 DNA reads as TGTGCCAGCAGCCGAACGACAGGGATGAACACTGAAGCTTTCTTT. The whole variable domain, filled in from reference TRBV7-9 and TRBJ1-1, reads DTGVSQNPRHKITKRGQNVTFRCDPISEHNRLYWYRQTLGQGPEFLTYFQNEAQLEKSRLLSDRFSAERPKGSFSTLEIQRTEQGDSAMYLCASSRTTGMNTEAFFGQGTRLTVV.

This clone showed up just a few times. The chain recombines TRBV11-3 with TRBJ1-4, with 9 positions matching TRBD1. The CDR3 sequence is 16 residues long. Germline V gives CDR1 SGHNT, CDR2 YENEEA. V shed 5 bases and J 4 bases; nucleotides not matched to a gene: 8. The CDR3 is CASSPCGQGINEKLFF. The CDR3 DNA sequence: TGTGCCAGCAGCCCCTGCGGACAGGGGATTAATGAAAAACTGTTTTTT.